This T cell receptor beta chain was profiled in a study of cytomegalovirus exposure and HLA in healthy donors. Study conclusions and caveats: The authors enumerated over 150 TCR beta chains as linked to cytomegalovirus. In a later analysis, at a false discovery rate of 0.05, 16,951 TCR beta sequences matched HLA alleles.

This CDR3 is 16 amino acids long. The germline V and J ends were trimmed by 2 bases and 0 bases, with 13 bases remaining between them. Germline V gene sequence: CDR1 WNHNN, CDR2 SYGVQD (reference sequence). A word on this clone: No antigen is known for it.

PCR used 60 Vbeta primers and 13 Jbeta primers. Using immunoSEQ multiplex PCR, the repertoire was profiled, and TCRdb retains in-frame clones only, with some absent. The sample contains more than 140,000 clones, around 80% of which appear only once. The chain recombines TRBV10-1 with TRBJ1-2, with D perhaps TRBD1 (5 bases). The sample was PBMCs. This TCR derives from a man aged 40-55 years in good health and CMV-seronegative. The CDR3 DNA is TGCGCCAGCAGTGAGAACAGGAGCCCAGCTAACTATGGCTACACCTTC. It is translated as CASSENRSPANYGYTF.